These 29 T cell receptor beta chains originate from one sample sequenced in a study of beta chain features in type 1 diabetes. Notes on the study in general: Among all four CD4+ subsets, Type 1 diabetes patients had TCRB CDR3s that were moderately but significantly shorter.

Their recognized antigens are unknown. As every portion of the isolated RNA was reverse transcribed, the sequencing read expressed TCRB transcripts. This table comes from immunoSEQ multiplex PCR, and its TCRdb copy is limited to in-frame clones, with some not included. The data contain 680,000 or so clones, roughly 12% of them singletons. Sequenced input: naive CD4+ T cells from blood. The source is a man between 18 and 29 years old with type 1 diabetes.

This sequence joins TRBV19 and TRBJ2-2; TRBD1 matches at 7 bases. The CDR3 length is 16 residues. Germline V gene data show CDR1 as LNHDA and CDR2 as SQIVND (reference sequence). Trimming cost V 3 bases and J 6 bases; bases outside gene matches: 10. The CDR3 loop is CASSMYLHRGPGELFF. CDR3 bases: TGTGCCAGTAGTATGTACCTGCACAGGGGCCCCGGGGAGCTGTTTTTT.

In this sample, this clone turned up a few times. The chain employs TRBV27 and TRBJ1-1; 7 positions match TRBD1. The germline V gene has CDR1 MNHEY and CDR2 SMNVEV (reference sequence). After removal of 5 bases from V and 3 bases from J, the junction contained 6 bases not matched to a gene. The CDR3 has 14 residues. The CDR3 reads CASSRQGSDTEAFF. The DNA for the CDR3 is TGTGCCAGCAGTCGACAGGGAAGTGACACTGAAGCTTTCTTT.

This clone was seen more than once but under ten times. This chain joins TRBV5-1 and TRBJ2-4; possibly TRBD1 or TRBD2 for D (5 bases each). This CDR3 spans 18 amino acids. CDR1 and CDR2 from the germline V gene are SGHRS and YFSETQ. V lost 0 bases and J lost 2, with 18 bases in between. CDR3 region: CASSLGSAGDGTKNIQYF. CDR3 bases: TGCGCCAGCAGCTTGGGGTCAGCTGGGGACGGGACCAAAAACATTCAGTACTTC. Based on the CDR3 plus reference TRBV5-1 and TRBJ2-4, the full variable domain is KAGVTQTPRYLIKTRGQQVTLSCSPISGHRSVSWYQQTPGQGLQFLFEYFSETQRNKGNFPGRFSGRQFSNSRSEMNVSTLELGDSALYLCASSLGSAGDGTKNIQYFGAGTRLSVL.

This clone was found a few times. The rearrangement links TRBV5-4 to TRBJ2-3; D possibly matches TRBD1 or TRBD2 (6 bases each). The V gene lost 2 bases and the J gene lost 0 bases, with 10 bases spanning the gap. The germline gives CDR1 SGHNT, CDR2 YYREEE (reference sequence). The CDR3 is 15 residues long. The CDR3 nucleotides are TGTGCCAGCAGCTTACGGGGGCAGAGCACAGATACGCAGTATTTT. It yields the protein CASSLRGQSTDTQYF.

The V call is TRBV4-2, the J call TRBJ2-2, with TRBD1 matching 7 bases. The ends lost 3 bases at V and 7 bases at J; junction bases unmatched: 8. The CDR3 extends over 15 amino acids. From germline, CDR1 is LGHNA and CDR2 YNFKEQ. The CDR3 DNA sequence: TGTGCCAGCAGCCATTTAACAGGGGAGATCGGGGAGCTGTTTTTT. Its translation is CASSHLTGEIGELFF.

The chain uses TRBV5-1 and TRBJ2-2; possible D gene TRBD2, 6 bases. In germline, CDR1 is SGHRS, CDR2 YFSETQ. V lost 2 bases, J lost 2 bases, and 10 bases lay in between. The CDR3 is 15 amino acids. The CDR3 region is CASSFPSVNTGELFF. For the CDR3, the DNA is TGCGCCAGCAGCTTCCCTAGCGTTAACACCGGGGAGCTGTTTTTT. Using reference TRBV5-1 and TRBJ2-2 for the parts outside the CDR3, the full variable domain is KAGVTQTPRYLIKTRGQQVTLSCSPISGHRSVSWYQQTPGQGLQFLFEYFSETQRNKGNFPGRFSGRQFSNSRSEMNVSTLELGDSALYLCASSFPSVNTGELFFGEGSRLTVL.

Here the CDR3 reads CASSLERGPGADTQYF. For the CDR3, the DNA is TGTGCCAGCAGCTTAGAGCGGGGCCCAGGAGCAGATACGCAGTATTTT. J is TRBJ2-3 and V is TRBV7-3, with 7 nucleotides matching TRBD2. The CDR3 runs to 16 residues. The germline gives CDR1 SGHTA, CDR2 FQGTGA. The trim removed 2 bases at V and 4 bases at J, leaving 9 bases unmatched.

This clone was counted only a few times. The rearrangement joins TRBV6-5 to TRBJ2-5; no definite D call. Per the germline V gene, CDR1 is MNHEY and CDR2 is SVGAGI. The CDR3 has 15 amino acids. V lost 7 bases, J lost 2 bases, and 17 bases lay in between. The CDR3 reads CASTLQPGGQETQYF. In DNA, the CDR3 is TGTGCCAGCACGTTACAGCCTGGCGGACAAGAGACCCAGTACTTC.

This sequence joins TRBV7-2 and TRBJ1-4, with D hard to call. Trimming cost V 2 bases and J 2 bases, with 6 bases left between them. CDR3 length equals 14 residues. The germline V gene has CDR1 SGHTA and CDR2 FQGNSA. The CDR3 region is CASSLRPTNEKLFF. CDR3 DNA: TGTGCCAGCAGCTTACGACCGACTAATGAAAAACTGTTTTTT.

This clone was seen more than once but under ten times. This rearrangement joins TRBV10-3 to TRBJ1-2, with D unresolved. V was pared by 2 bases and J by 7 bases, with 14 bases between. The CDR3 length is 14 residues. Germline assignment: CDR1 ENHRY and CDR2 SYGVKD. The CDR3 nucleotides are TGTGCCATCAGTGAGCGTTTGGATGTCAGTGGCTACACCTTC. Translating gives CAISERLDVSGYTF.

A few counts support this clone. CDR3 region: CASSQRGAGSLNTEAFF. The CDR3 DNA reads TGTGCCAGCAGCCAGAGGGGTGCGGGGTCCCTGAACACTGAAGCTTTCTTT. The J gene is TRBJ1-1, the V gene TRBV4-2; the D gene is possibly TRBD1 (5 bases). In germline, CDR1 is LGHNA, CDR2 YNFKEQ. Between the trimmed V and J ends, which lost 3 bases and 0 bases, there was a span of 17 bases. The CDR3 length is 17 residues.

This clone was counted a few times. The chain combines TRBV10-3 with TRBJ1-2, with D tentatively TRBD1 (6 bases). The germline V and J ends were trimmed by 3 bases and 0 bases, with 11 bases remaining between them. CDR1 is ENHRY, CDR2 SYGVKD, per germline. The CDR3 totals 15 residues. CDR3 protein: CAISEQGEPNYGYTF. DNA of the CDR3: TGTGCCATCAGTGAACAGGGCGAGCCTAACTATGGCTACACCTTC.

This rearrangement joins TRBV4-1 to TRBJ1-4, with D unresolved. V lost 3 bases, J lost 0 bases, and 8 bases lay in between. The CDR3 length is 15 residues. Germline V gives CDR1 MGHRA, CDR2 YSYEKL. The CDR3 spells CASSQSGTTNEKLFF. CDR3 DNA sequence: TGCGCCAGCAGCCAGTCAGGAACAACTAATGAAAAACTGTTTTTT.

Only a few counts were recorded for this clone. This chain connects TRBV7-2 to TRBJ2-5; the D call may be TRBD1 or TRBD2 (5 bases each). Germline V gene data show CDR1 as SGHTA and CDR2 as FQGNSA. V was trimmed by 2 bases and J by 4 bases, leaving 14 bases between them. The CDR3 totals 15 residues. The CDR3 loop reads CASSLMWGSGETQYF. The CDR3, as DNA: TGTGCCAGCAGCTTAATGTGGGGGTCGGGAGAGACCCAGTACTTC.

V and J are TRBV6-4 and TRBJ2-1; a possible D gene is TRBD1 (6 bases). The CDR3 consists of 13 residues. With 4 bases removed from V and 9 bases from J, the gap between germline ends came to 13 bases. Germline-derived CDR1 and CDR2 are MRHNA and SNTAGT. CDR3 coding DNA: TGTGCCAGCAGTGGGCAGGGGTTCGGTGAGCAGTTCTTC. Its translation is CASSGQGFGEQFF.

Only a few counts were recorded for this clone. This chain links TRBV2 with TRBJ2-1, with D tentatively TRBD1 (6 bases). Germline-derived CDR1 and CDR2 are SNHLY and FYNNEI. The CDR3 length is 14 residues. V was cut by 6 bases and J by 4 bases, with 13 bases left in between. This CDR3 is CASRPLQGYNEQFF. The CDR3 bases are TGTGCCAGCAGACCCCTCCAGGGGTACAATGAGCAGTTCTTC.

This chain links TRBV7-8 with TRBJ2-7; 9 nucleotides line up with TRBD1. J lost 6 bases, V lost 0 bases, and 3 bases had no gene match. This CDR3 comprises 14 residues. CDR1 is SGHVS, CDR2 FQNEAQ, per germline. CDR3 sequence: CASSLAGQGTEQYF. The CDR3 bases are TGTGCCAGCAGCTTAGCTGGACAGGGGACCGAGCAGTACTTC.

The CDR3 reads CASSGLQGSNYGYTF. CDR3 nucleotides: TGCGCCAGCAGCGGATTACAGGGGTCTAACTATGGCTACACCTTC. The gene calls are TRBV5-1 and TRBJ1-2; TRBD1 aligns across 7 bases. Per the germline V gene, CDR1 is SGHRS and CDR2 is YFSETQ. The CDR3 covers 15 residues. V dropped 4 bases and J dropped 0; count of bases not matched to a gene: 6.

This clone showed up just a few times. The chain uses TRBV7-2 and TRBJ2-5; possibly TRBD1 for D (5 bases). The germline gives CDR1 SGHTA, CDR2 FQGNSA. The length of the CDR3 is 14 residues. Trimming took off 5 bases at V and 5 bases at J, with 15 bases between the two ends. DNA for the CDR3: TGTGCCAGCAGCCGAAGTATTGGGGCGGAGACCCAGTACTTC. It encodes CASSRSIGAETQYF.

The V gene is TRBV7-2, the J gene TRBJ2-1; D ambiguous. The V end lost 5 bases, the J end lost 12 bases, and 11 bases lay between the germline ends. The length of the CDR3 is 11 residues. From germline, CDR1 is SGHTA and CDR2 FQGNSA. Here the CDR3 reads CASSPLMGQFF. CDR3 bases: TGTGCCAGCAGCCCTCTAATGGGGCAGTTCTTC.

V gene TRBV29-1 combines with J gene TRBJ2-4; D is uncertain. Germline CDR1 and CDR2: SQVTM and ANQGSEA. V lost 8 bases, J lost 1 base, and 18 bases lay in between. The length of the CDR3 is 15 residues. In DNA, the CDR3 is TGCAGCCCGGAATGGAGCGCCCCTGCCAAAAACATTCAGTACTTC. Its protein is CSPEWSAPAKNIQYF.

This rearrangement joins TRBV29-1 to TRBJ2-2; D uncertain. The CDR3 sequence is 13 residues long. Between the trimmed V and J ends, which lost 2 bases and 3 bases, there was a span of 7 bases. From germline, CDR1 is SQVTM and CDR2 ANQGSEA. The CDR3 DNA follows: TGCAGCGTTGAATGGGCCTACACCGGGGAGCTGTTTTTT. This encodes CSVEWAYTGELFF.

This clone occurred a few times. CDR3 amino acids: CATRDSKGLNIQYF. CDR3 nucleotide sequence: TGTGCCACCAGGGACTCCAAAGGTTTGAACATTCAGTACTTC. The chain has TRBV15 and TRBJ2-4, with D possibly being TRBD2 (5 bases). In germline, CDR1 is LNHNV, CDR2 YYDKDF (reference sequence). Trimming left V 6 bases short and J 7 bases short, with 16 bases between. There are 14 residues in the CDR3.

This clone was recorded a few times. V is TRBV7-2 and J is TRBJ2-1; 10 bases are a match to TRBD1. Germline V CDR1 and CDR2: SGHTA, FQGNSA. The CDR3 covers 17 residues. V was pared by 1 base and J by 7 bases, with 10 bases of the junction left unmatched. For the CDR3, the DNA is TGTGCCAGCAGCTTAGGGCGGGGACAGGGGAATTCTAATGAGCAGTTCTTC. Amino acid sequence: CASSLGRGQGNSNEQFF.

This sequence joins TRBV11-2 and TRBJ2-7; 12 bases align to TRBD1. Germline V gives CDR1 SGHAT, CDR2 FQNNGV. This CDR3 region has 15 residues. V lost 4 bases, J lost 3 bases, and 4 bases stayed unmatched. CDR3 amino acids: CASSSRDRGLYEQYF. The CDR3 nucleotides are TGTGCCAGCAGCTCCCGGGACAGGGGGCTCTACGAGCAGTACTTC.

The V and J genes are TRBV5-1 and TRBJ2-3, with 7 nucleotides matching TRBD2. The CDR3 totals 16 residues. The germline CDR1 and CDR2 sequences are SGHRS and YFSETQ. Losses at the gene ends were 2 bases for V and 4 bases for J; bases not matched to a gene: 10. The CDR3 is CASSFVPTSAADTQYF. CDR3 coding DNA: TGCGCCAGCAGCTTCGTCCCCACTAGCGCCGCAGATACGCAGTATTTT.

This clone was observed a handful of times. V and J are TRBV9 and TRBJ1-2; 7 bases are a match to TRBD1. Trimming removed 2 bases from V and 4 bases from J; junction bases left unmatched: 8. Germline CDR1 reads SGDLS; CDR2 reads YYNGEE. The CDR3 covers 15 residues. The CDR3 spells CASSVLGQPIYGYTF. Written as DNA, the CDR3 is TGTGCCAGCAGCGTGTTGGGACAGCCGATCTATGGCTACACCTTC.

The genes are TRBV10-3 and TRBJ1-5; D remains ambiguous. CDR3 length: 13 amino acids. Germline assignment: CDR1 ENHRY and CDR2 SYGVKD. V lost 3 bases and J lost 3, with 6 bases in between. DNA of the CDR3: TGTGCCATCAGTGACGGACCCAATCAGCCCCAGCATTTT. This encodes CAISDGPNQPQHF.

This clone was recorded a few times. This sequence joins TRBV27 and TRBJ2-2; 11 bases are a match to TRBD1. The J segment lost 0 bases and the V segment lost 4 bases, leaving 7 bases of the junction unmatched. CDR1 MNHEY and CDR2 SMNVEV come from the germline V gene (reference sequence). The CDR3 spans 18 residues. DNA of the CDR3: TGTGCCAGCAGTTGGTGGGGACAGGGGGTATCGAACACCGGGGAGCTGTTTTTT. As protein: CASSWWGQGVSNTGELFF.